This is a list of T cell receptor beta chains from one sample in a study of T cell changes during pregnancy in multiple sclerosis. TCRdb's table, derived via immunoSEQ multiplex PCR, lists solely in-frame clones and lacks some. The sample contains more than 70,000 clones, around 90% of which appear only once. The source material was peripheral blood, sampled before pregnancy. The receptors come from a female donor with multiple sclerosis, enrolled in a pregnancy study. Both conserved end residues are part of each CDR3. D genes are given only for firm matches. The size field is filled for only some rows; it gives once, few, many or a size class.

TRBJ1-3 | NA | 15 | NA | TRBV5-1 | CASSLLGTSGNTIYF | TGCGCCAGCAGCTTGTTAGGGACAAGTGGAAACACCATATATTTT
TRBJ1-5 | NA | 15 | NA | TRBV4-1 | CASSQAGTKNQPQHF | TGCGCCAGCAGCCAAGCCGGGACAAAGAATCAGCCCCAGCATTTT
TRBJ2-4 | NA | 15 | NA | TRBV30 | CAWTPGPLAKNIQYF | TGTGCCTGGACCCCAGGGCCACTAGCCAAAAACATTCAGTACTTC
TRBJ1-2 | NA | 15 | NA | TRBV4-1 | CASSQVDRSPYGYTF | TGCGCCAGCAGCCAAGTTGACAGGAGCCCCTATGGCTACACCTTC
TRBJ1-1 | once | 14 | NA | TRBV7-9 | CASSPQDIATEAFF | TGTGCCAGCAGCCCACAGGATATTGCCACTGAAGCTTTCTTT
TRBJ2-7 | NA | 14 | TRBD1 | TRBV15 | CATSRTGSSYEQYF | TGTGCCACCAGCAGGACAGGGTCGTCCTACGAGCAGTACTTC
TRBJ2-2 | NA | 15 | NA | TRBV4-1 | CASSQVTGIYGELFF | TGCGCCAGCAGCCAAGTTACGGGTATCTATGGGGAGCTGTTTTTT
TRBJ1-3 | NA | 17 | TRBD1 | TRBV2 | CASRDRGFRSSGNTIYF | TGTGCCAGCCGGGACAGGGGTTTTCGGAGCTCTGGAAACACCATATATTTT
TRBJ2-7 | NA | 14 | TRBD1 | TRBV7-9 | CASSSRDRSYEQYF | TGTGCCAGCAGCTCGCGGGACAGGTCCTACGAGCAGTACTTC
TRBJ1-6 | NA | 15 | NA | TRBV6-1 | CASSEGSPRDSPLHF | TGTGCCAGCAGTGAAGGCAGCCCTCGGGATTCACCCCTCCACTTT
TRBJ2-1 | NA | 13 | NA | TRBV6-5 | CASRPLERNEQFF | TGTGCCAGCAGGCCCTTGGAGAGGAATGAGCAGTTCTTC
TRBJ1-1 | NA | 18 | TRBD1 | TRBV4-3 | CASSQDNGQGILNTEAFF | TGCGCCAGCAGCCAAGATAATGGACAGGGAATACTGAACACTGAAGCTTTCTTT
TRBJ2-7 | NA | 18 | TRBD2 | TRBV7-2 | CASSSLGTSGGRAYEQYF | TGTGCCAGCAGCTCACTAGGGACTAGCGGAGGGCGGGCCTACGAGCAGTACTTC
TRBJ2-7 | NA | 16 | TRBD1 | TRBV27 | CASSLSGTGLTYEQYF | TGTGCCAGCAGTTTATCGGGGACAGGCCTAACCTACGAGCAGTACTTC
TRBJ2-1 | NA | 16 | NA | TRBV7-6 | CASSQTQAPGHNEQFF | TGTGCCAGCAGCCAAACACAGGCCCCAGGTCACAATGAGCAGTTCTTC
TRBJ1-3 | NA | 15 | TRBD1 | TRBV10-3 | CAISPGGPTGNTIYF | TGTGCCATCAGTCCAGGGGGCCCAACTGGAAACACCATATATTTT
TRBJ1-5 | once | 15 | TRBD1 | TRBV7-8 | CASSLSRGTNQPQHF | TGTGCCAGCAGCTTATCCAGGGGGACAAATCAGCCCCAGCATTTT
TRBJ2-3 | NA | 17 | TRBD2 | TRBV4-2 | CASSQGLTSGSTDTQYF | TGTGCCAGCAGCCAAGGATTGACTAGCGGGAGTACAGATACGCAGTATTTT
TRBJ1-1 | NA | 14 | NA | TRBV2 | CASTIRGLNTEAFF | TGTGCCAGCACCATCAGGGGCTTGAACACTGAAGCTTTCTTT
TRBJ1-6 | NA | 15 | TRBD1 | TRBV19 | CASNQLDRYNSPLHF | TGTGCCAGCAATCAGCTGGACAGGTATAATTCACCCCTCCACTTT
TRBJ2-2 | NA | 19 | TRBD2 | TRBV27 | CASSHLLTIAGADTGELFF | TGTGCCAGCAGCCACCTACTCACGATAGCGGGAGCTGACACCGGGGAGCTGTTTTTT
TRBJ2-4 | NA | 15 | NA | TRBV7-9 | CASSLLRDGKNIQYF | TGTGCCAGCAGCTTATTAAGAGATGGCAAAAACATTCAGTACTTC
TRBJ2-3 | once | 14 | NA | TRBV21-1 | CASSGPVGTDTQYF | TGTGCCAGCAGCGGCCCAGTCGGCACAGATACGCAGTATTTT
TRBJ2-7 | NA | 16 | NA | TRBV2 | CASSEGLTYYTYEQYF | TGTGCCAGCAGTGAAGGGCTCACTTACTACACCTACGAGCAGTACTTC
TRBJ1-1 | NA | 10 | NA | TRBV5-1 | CASSGSEAFF | TGCGCCAGCTCAGGGTCGGAAGCTTTCTTT
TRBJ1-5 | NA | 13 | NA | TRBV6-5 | CASSYAGDQPQHF | TGTGCCAGCAGTTACGCGGGGGATCAGCCCCAGCATTTT
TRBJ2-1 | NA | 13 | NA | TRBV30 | CAWSVRGGNEQFF | TGTGCCTGGAGTGTAAGGGGGGGCAATGAGCAGTTCTTC
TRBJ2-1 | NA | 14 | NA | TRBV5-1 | CASSLRSSYNEQFF | TGCGCCAGCAGCTTAAGGAGCTCCTACAATGAGCAGTTCTTC
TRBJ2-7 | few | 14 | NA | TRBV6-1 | CASRVGGANYEQYF | TGTGCCAGCAGGGTAGGGGGGGCCAACTACGAGCAGTACTTC
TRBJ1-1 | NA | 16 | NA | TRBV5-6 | CASLRRGALGNTEAFF | TGTGCCAGCCTCCGGCGGGGGGCGTTAGGTAACACTGAAGCTTTCTTT
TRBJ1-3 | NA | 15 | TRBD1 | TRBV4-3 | CASSPTGSAGNTIYF | TGCGCCAGCAGCCCGACAGGGTCAGCTGGAAACACCATATATTTT
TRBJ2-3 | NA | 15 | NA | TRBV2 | CASSPDSLTTDTQYF | TGTGCCAGCAGTCCGGACAGTCTGACCACAGATACGCAGTATTTT
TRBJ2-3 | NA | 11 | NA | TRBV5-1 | CASSLTDTQYF | TGCGCCAGCAGCCTCACAGATACGCAGTATTTT
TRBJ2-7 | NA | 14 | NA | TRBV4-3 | CASSHTRSSYEQYF | TGCGCCAGCAGCCATACTCGGAGCTCCTACGAGCAGTACTTC
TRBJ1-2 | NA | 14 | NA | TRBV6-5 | CASRIPGTNYGYTF | TGTGCCAGCAGGATCCCCGGGACTAACTATGGCTACACCTTC
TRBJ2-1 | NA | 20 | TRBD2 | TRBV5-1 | CASSFSGLAGQLPGYNEQFF | TGCGCCAGCAGCTTCTCGGGACTAGCGGGACAGCTACCAGGCTACAATGAGCAGTTCTTC
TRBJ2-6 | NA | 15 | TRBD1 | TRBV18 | CASSLRTGGANVLTF | TGTGCCAGCTCACTCCGGACAGGTGGGGCCAACGTCCTGACTTTC
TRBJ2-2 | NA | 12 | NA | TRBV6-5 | CATKGGAGELFF | TGTGCGACCAAAGGCGGGGCCGGGGAGCTGTTTTTT
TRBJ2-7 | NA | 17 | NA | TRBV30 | CAWSKPPQDSPLGEQYF | TGTGCCTGGAGCAAACCCCCCCAAGACAGTCCCCTAGGCGAGCAGTACTTC
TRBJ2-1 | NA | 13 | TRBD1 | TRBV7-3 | CASSRRQGPEQFF | TGTGCCAGCAGCCGGAGACAGGGCCCTGAGCAGTTCTTC
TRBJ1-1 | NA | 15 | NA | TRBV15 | CATSSRQVLGTEAFF | TGTGCCACCAGCTCCCGACAGGTCTTAGGGACTGAAGCTTTCTTT
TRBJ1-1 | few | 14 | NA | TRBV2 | CASQLQGQGDEAFF | TGTGCCAGCCAGCTCCAGGGGCAGGGTGATGAAGCTTTCTTT
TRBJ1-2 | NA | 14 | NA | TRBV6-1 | CASSDDSPYYGYTF | TGTGCCAGCAGTGATGACAGTCCTTATTATGGCTACACCTTC
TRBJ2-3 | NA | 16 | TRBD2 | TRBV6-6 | CASSQLGGRGTDTQYF | TGTGCCAGCAGTCAACTGGGCGGGAGGGGTACAGATACGCAGTATTTT
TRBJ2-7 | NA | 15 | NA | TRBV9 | CASSVDGTSSYEQYF | TGTGCCAGCAGCGTAGATGGGACTTCCTCCTACGAGCAGTACTTC
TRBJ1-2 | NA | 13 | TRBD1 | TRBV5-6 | CASSLDRAYGYTF | TGTGCCAGCAGCTTAGACAGGGCCTATGGCTACACCTTC
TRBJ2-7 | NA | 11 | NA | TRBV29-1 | CSAAGGREQYF | TGCAGCGCTGCCGGGGGGCGCGAGCAGTACTTC
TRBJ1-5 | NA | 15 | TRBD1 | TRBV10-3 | CAISEDRGGNQPQHF | TGTGCCATCAGTGAGGACAGGGGCGGCAATCAGCCCCAGCATTTT
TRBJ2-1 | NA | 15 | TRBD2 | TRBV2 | CASSAGLAGGNEQFF | TGTGCCAGCAGCGCCGGACTAGCGGGAGGCAATGAGCAGTTCTTC
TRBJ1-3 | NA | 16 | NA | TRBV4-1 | CASSQGLLSSGNTIYF | TGCGCCAGCAGCCAAGGCCTCCTAAGCTCTGGAAACACCATATATTTT
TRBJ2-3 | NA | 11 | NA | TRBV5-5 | CASSLADTQYF | TGTGCCAGCAGCTTGGCGGATACGCAGTATTTT